The rows below give T cell receptor beta chains drawn from one sample of a study of T cells in Graves' hyperthyroidism and ophthalmopathy. One entry per CDR3 protein, called by TCRdb with MiXCR from the multiplex PCR reads. The sample consists of a few hundred thousand distinct CDR3 sequences, 46% of them appearing once. Specimen: peripheral blood or thyroid tissue (not recorded which). The receptors stem from a woman aged 18-29 years with Graves' hyperthyroidism. The conserved cysteine and the conserved F or W are not part of the CDR3 here. A D gene is named only where the DNA matches it firmly.

d_call | v_call | cdr3_aa
TRBD1 | TRBV25-1 | ASRGQKVYGYT
NA | TRBV7-9 | ASSLRDSNTDTQY
TRBD1 | TRBV2 | ASNTGAYEQY
NA | TRBV20-1 | SARDGSGLGSEQY
NA | TRBV5-6 | ASSLGVRKKLF
NA | TRBV6-1 | ASKEGSISGYT
NA | TRBV29-1 | SVGTSNYGYT
TRBD1 | TRBV24-1 | ATSVGTASYEQY
NA | TRBV7-3 | ASSGLTGELF
NA | TRBV12-3/TRBV12-4 | ASSSDKPSGEQF
NA | TRBV6-5 | ASNPNPRETQY
TRBD1 | TRBV29-1 | SRIRTGEWQPQH
TRBD1 | TRBV12-3/TRBV12-4 | ASSRGQGYT
NA | TRBV29-1 | SVDKQGQETQY
NA | TRBV7-9 | ASSRDEQF
NA | TRBV27 | ASRQALRNSPLH
NA | TRBV7-2 | ASSLNGADNEKLF